This entry describes one TCR beta chain. Its cognate antigen is unknown. CDR3 length: 15 amino acids. Germline V gives CDR1 LNHDA, CDR2 SQIVND (reference sequence). The data belong to a study of shared clonotypes between healthy human individuals. Study-level results: Memory subsets generally showed lower estimated richness than naive subsets.

Every immunoSEQ plate was one replicate of a subset's evenly spread DNA. DNA at 200 ng, tens of thousands of T cell genomes, went into sorted-subset replicate PCRs. Produced via immunoSEQ multiplex PCR; TCRdb's table is partial and in-frame only. The sample carries about 2.4 million clones, more than 90% recorded once. The clonotype was recovered from a man aged 18-30 years in good health. The gene calls are TRBV19 and TRBJ2-7, with 9 positions matching TRBD2. The sequenced sample was naive CD4+ T cells sorted from blood. Described subset: CD45RA+ positively selected. Here the CDR3 DNA reads TGTGGCCGAGGACTAGCGTCAGGATTCGGCTACGAGCAGTACTTC. Protein: CGRGLASGFGYEQYF. Full variable domain (rest looked up from reference TRBV19 and TRBJ2-7): DGGITQSPKYLFRKEGQNVTLSCEQNLNHDAMYWYRQDPGQGLRLIYYSQIVNDFQKGDIAEGYSVSREKKESFPLTVTSAQKNPTAFYLCGRGLASGFGYEQYFGPGTRLTVT.